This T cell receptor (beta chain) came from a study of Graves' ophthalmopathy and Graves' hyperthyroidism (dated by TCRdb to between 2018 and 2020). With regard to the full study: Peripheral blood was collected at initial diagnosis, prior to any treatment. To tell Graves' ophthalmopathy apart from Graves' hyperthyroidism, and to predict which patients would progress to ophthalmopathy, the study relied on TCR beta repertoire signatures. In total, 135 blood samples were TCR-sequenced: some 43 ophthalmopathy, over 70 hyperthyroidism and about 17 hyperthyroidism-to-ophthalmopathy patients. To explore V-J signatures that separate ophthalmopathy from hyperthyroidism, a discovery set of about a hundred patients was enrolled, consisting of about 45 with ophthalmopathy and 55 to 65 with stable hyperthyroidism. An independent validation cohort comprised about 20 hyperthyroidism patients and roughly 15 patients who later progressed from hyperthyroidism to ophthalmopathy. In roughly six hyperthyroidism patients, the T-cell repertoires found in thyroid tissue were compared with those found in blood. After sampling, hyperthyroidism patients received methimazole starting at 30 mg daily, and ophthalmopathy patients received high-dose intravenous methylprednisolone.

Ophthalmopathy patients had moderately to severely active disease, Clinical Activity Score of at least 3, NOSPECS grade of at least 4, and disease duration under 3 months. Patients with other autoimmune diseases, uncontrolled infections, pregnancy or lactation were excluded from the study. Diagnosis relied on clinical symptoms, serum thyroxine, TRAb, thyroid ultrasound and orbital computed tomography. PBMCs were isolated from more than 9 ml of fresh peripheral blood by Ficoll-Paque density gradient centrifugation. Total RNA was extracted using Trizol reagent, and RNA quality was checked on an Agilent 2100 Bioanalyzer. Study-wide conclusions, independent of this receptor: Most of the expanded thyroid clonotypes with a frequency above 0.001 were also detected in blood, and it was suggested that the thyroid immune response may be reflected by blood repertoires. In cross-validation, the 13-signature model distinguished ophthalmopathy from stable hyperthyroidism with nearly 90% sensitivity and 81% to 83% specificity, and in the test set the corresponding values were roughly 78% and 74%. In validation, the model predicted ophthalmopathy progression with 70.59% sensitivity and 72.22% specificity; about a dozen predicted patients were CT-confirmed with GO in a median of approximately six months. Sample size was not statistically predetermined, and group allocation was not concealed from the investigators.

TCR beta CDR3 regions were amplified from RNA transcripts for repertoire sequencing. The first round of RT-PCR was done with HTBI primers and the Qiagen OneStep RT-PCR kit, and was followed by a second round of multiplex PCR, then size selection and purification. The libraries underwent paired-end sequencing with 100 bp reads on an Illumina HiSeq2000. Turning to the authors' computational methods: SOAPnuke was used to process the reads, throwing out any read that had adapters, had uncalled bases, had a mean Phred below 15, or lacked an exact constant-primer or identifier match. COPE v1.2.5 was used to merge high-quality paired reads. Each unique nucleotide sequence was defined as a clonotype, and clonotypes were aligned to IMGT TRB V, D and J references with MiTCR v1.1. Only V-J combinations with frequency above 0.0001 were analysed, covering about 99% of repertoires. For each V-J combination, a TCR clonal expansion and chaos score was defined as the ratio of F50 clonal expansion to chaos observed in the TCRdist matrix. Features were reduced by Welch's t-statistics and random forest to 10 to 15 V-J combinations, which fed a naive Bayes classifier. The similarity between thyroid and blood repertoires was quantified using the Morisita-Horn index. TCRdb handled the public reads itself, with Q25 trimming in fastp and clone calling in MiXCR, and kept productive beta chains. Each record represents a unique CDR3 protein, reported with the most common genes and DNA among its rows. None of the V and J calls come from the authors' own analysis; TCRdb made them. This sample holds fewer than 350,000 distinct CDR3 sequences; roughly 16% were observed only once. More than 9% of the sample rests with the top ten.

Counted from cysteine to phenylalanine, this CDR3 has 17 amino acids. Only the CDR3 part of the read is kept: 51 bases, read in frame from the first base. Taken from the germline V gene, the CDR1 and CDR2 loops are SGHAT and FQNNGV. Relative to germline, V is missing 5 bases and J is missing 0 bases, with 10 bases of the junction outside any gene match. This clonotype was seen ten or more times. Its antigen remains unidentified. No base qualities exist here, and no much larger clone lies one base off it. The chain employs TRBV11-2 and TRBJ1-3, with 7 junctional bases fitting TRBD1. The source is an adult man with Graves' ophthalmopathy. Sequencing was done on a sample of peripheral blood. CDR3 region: CASSPQTGPLSGNTIYF. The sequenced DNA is TGTGCCAGCAGCCCCCAGACAGGGCCCCTCTCTGGAAACACCATATATTTT.